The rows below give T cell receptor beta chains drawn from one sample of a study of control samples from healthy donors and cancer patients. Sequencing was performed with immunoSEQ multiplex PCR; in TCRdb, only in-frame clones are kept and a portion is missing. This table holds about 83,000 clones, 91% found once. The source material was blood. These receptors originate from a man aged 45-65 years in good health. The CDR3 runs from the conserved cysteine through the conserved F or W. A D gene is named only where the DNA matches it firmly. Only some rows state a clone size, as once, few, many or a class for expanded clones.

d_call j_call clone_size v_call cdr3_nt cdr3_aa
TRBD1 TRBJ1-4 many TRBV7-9 TGTGCCAGCAGCTTAGATGGTCCAGGGGGTGAAAAACTGTTTTTT CASSLDGPGGEKLFF
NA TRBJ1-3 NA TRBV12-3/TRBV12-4 TGTGCCAGCAGTTTAGGTGGAAACACCATATATTTT CASSLGGNTIYF
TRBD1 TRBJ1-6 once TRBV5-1 TGCGCCAGCAGAGGGCAGGGGGCGAACTATAATTCACCCCTCCACTTT CASRGQGANYNSPLHF
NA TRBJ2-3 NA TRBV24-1 TGTGCCACCAGTGACCCGAAGGGTATGAGTACAGATACGCAGTATTTT CATSDPKGMSTDTQYF
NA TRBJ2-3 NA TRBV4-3 TGCGCCAGCAGCCAACAACTCTGGGGAGCGGGAGATACGCAGTATTTT CASSQQLWGAGDTQYF
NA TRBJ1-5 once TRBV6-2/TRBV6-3 TGTGCCAGCAGTTACGTTCCGGGACCCCAGCATTTT CASSYVPGPQHF
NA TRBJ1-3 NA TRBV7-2 TGTGCCAGCAGTCTAGACCTGATAGCCCACTCTGGAAACACCATATATTTT CASSLDLIAHSGNTIYF
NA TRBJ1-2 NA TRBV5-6 TGTGCCAGCAGGCGGGTAGGTCAGAACTATGGCTACACCTTC CASRRVGQNYGYTF
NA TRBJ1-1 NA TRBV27 TGTGCCAGCAGTTTATCCGGCGGGATTGATGAAGCTTTCTTT CASSLSGGIDEAFF
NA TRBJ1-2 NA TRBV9 TGTGCCAGCAGCGTAGTTCCCCCGGGGGGCTACACCTTC CASSVVPPGGYTF
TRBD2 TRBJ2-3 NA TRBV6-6 TGTGCCAGCAGTCGCCTGACTAGCGGGGGAGGCACAGATACGCAGTATTTT CASSRLTSGGGTDTQYF
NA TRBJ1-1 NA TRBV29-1 TGCAGCGTCCGAGGGTTTAACACTGAAGCTTTCTTT CSVRGFNTEAFF
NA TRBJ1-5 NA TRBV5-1 TGCGCCAGCAGCTTGGAAGGGGGCAATCAGCCCCAGCATTTT CASSLEGGNQPQHF
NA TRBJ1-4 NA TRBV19 TGTGCCACCGCGGAAACTGGACAGAGGAATGAAAAACTGTTTTTT CATAETGQRNEKLFF
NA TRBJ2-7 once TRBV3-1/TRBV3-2 TGTGCCAGCAGCCCGGGGTCGTTCTACGAGCAGTACTTC CASSPGSFYEQYF
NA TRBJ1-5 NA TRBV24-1 TGTGCCACCAGTATGGGAAACAATCAGCCCCAGCATTTT CATSMGNNQPQHF
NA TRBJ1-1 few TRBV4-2 TGTGCCAGCACCCTGGGCGAGGGGCGGAGGACTGAAGCTTTCTTT CASTLGEGRRTEAFF
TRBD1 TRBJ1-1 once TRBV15 TGTGCCACCAGCGGAGGGGGCATGGGCACTGAAGCTTTCTTT CATSGGGMGTEAFF
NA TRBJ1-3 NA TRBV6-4 TGTGCCAGCAGTGAGGACGGAAACTCTGGAAACACCATATATTTT CASSEDGNSGNTIYF
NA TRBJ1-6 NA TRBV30 TGTGCCTGGAGTTCGAGTAATTCACCCCTCCACTTT CAWSSSNSPLHF
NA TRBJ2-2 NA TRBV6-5 TGTGCCAGCAGTCAGAGACCTGCCGGGGAGCTGTTTTTT CASSQRPAGELFF
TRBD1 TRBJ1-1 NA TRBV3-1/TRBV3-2 TGTGCCAGCAGCCAGGACAGGGGAAGAATAACTTTCTTT CASSQDRGRITFF
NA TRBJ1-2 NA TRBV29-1 TGCAGCGTTGAAGCGGCAGGGCATGGCTACACCTTC CSVEAAGHGYTF
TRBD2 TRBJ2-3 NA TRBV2 TGTGCCAGCGCTTTGGGGGGGACAGATACGCAGTATTTT CASALGGTDTQYF
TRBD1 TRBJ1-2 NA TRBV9 TGTGCCAGCAGCGTAGGACAGGGTGGAGCCTATTACTATGGCTACACCTTC CASSVGQGGAYYYGYTF
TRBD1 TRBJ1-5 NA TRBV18 TGTGCCAGCTCACCATTCCAGGACAGGAGCAATCAGCCCCAGCATTTT CASSPFQDRSNQPQHF
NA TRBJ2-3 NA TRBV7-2 TGTGCCAGCAGCCCTTCGGGCACTAGCACAGATACGCAGTATTTT CASSPSGTSTDTQYF
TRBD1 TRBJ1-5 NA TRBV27 TGTGCCAGCAGTCTCCGGACAGGGGGCCCGAGCAATCAGCCCCAGCATTTT CASSLRTGGPSNQPQHF
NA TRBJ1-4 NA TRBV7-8 TGTGCCAGCAGCTTAAGGAGGGTTGGTGAAAAACTGTTTTTT CASSLRRVGEKLFF
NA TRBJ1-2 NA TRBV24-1 TGTGCCACCGGGAGCTACTATGGCTACACCTTC CATGSYYGYTF
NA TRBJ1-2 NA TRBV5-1 TGCGCCAGCAGCGACACCACAGGGCCGGATGGCTACACCTTC CASSDTTGPDGYTF
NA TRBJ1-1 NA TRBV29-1 TGCAGCGTTGAGAGTACGCTGGGCACTGAAGCTTTCTTT CSVESTLGTEAFF
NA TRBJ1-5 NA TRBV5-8 TGTGCCAGCAGCTACAGGGAGGGGAGCAATCAGCCCCAGCATTTT CASSYREGSNQPQHF
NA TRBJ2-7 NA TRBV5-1 TGCGCCAGCAGCCTCGGACAGACCACCGAGCAGTACTTC CASSLGQTTEQYF
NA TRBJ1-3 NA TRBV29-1 TGCAGCGTTGGCCCGACACCTGGAAACACCATATATTTT CSVGPTPGNTIYF
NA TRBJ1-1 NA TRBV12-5 TGTGCTAGTGGTTTGGTAGGGGTTAGTGTCCCTGAAGCTTTCTTT CASGLVGVSVPEAFF